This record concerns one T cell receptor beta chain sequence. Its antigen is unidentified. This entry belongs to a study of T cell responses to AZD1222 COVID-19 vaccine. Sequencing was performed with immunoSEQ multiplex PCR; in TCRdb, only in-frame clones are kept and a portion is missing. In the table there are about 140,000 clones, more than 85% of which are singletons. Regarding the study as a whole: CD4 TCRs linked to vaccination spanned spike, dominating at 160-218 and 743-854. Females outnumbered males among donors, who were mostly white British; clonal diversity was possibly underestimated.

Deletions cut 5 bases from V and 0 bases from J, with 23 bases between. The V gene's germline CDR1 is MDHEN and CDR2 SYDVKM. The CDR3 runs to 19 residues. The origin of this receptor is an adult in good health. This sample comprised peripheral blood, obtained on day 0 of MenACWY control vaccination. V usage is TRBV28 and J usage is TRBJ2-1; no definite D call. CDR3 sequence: CASSMFRVLGVSSYNEQFF. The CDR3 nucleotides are TGTGCCAGCAGTATGTTTAGGGTTTTGGGCGTTAGCTCCTACAATGAGCAGTTCTTC.